Following are 18 T cell receptor beta chains from one sample sequenced in a study of T cell responses to AZD1222 COVID-19 vaccine. Repertoires were generated with immunoSEQ multiplex PCR, while TCRdb's copy carries only in-frame clones and drops some. This table has under 200,000 clones, less than 95% appearing once. This sample comprised peripheral blood, obtained on day 0 of AZD1222 vaccination. These TCRs come from an adult in good health.

The chain combines TRBV6-2 or TRBV6-3 with TRBJ1-1; D not resolved. Between the trimmed V and J ends, which lost 0 bases and 4 bases, there was a span of 6 bases. From germline, CDR1 is MNHEY and CDR2 SVGEGT. This CDR3 is built from 13 residues. The CDR3 nucleotides are TGTGCCAGCAGTTACTCGGCAGCCACTGAAGCTTTCTTT. The encoded protein is CASSYSAATEAFF.

J is TRBJ1-5 and V is TRBV4-2; no clear D gene. The CDR3 is 18 amino acids. The V end lost 0 bases, the J end lost 3 bases, and 18 bases lay between the germline ends. The V gene's germline CDR1 is LGHNA and CDR2 YNFKEQ. DNA of the CDR3: TGTGCCAGCAGCCAAGAGGCTTTAGATTGGGGTTACAATCAGCCCCAGCATTTT. It is translated as CASSQEALDWGYNQPQHF.

V usage is TRBV4-2 and J usage is TRBJ2-4, with D perhaps given as TRBD1 or TRBD2 (5 bases each). Trimming pared 4 bases from V and 1 base from J, leaving 14 bases between. Germline loops: CDR1 LGHNA, CDR2 YNFKEQ. CDR3 length: 16 residues. The CDR3 region has the DNA TGTGCCAGCAGCCCGAACCTTTGGGACGCCAAAAACATTCAGTACTTC. It specifies CASSPNLWDAKNIQYF.

The V and J genes are TRBV7-8 and TRBJ2-2, with 8 bases fitting TRBD1. Unmatched junction bases numbered 6, after V lost 6 bases and J lost 3 bases. Germline V gene data show CDR1 as SGHVS and CDR2 as FQNEAQ. This CDR3 contains 15 residues. CDR3 bases: TGTGCCAGCAGGCAGGGGGCGCGGGACACCGGGGAGCTGTTTTTT. It yields the protein CASRQGARDTGELFF.

The chain has TRBV6-6 and TRBJ1-2; D perhaps matches TRBD1 (5 bases). The germline CDR1 and CDR2 sequences are MNHNY and SVGAGI (reference sequence). This CDR3 spans 13 amino acids. Trimming shortened V by 7 bases and J by 2 bases, and 11 bases separated the two germline ends. The CDR3 region has the DNA TGTGCCAGCAATACAGGACCGAACTATGGCTACACCTTC. Translation gives CASNTGPNYGYTF.

The chain combines TRBV12-3 or TRBV12-4 with TRBJ1-5; D call uncertain. V gave up 5 bases and J gave up 4 bases, with 6 bases separating them. The CDR3 totals 12 residues. CDR3 coding DNA: TGTGCCAGCAGTGCTATTAATCAGCCCCAGCATTTT. Protein sequence: CASSAINQPQHF.

The chain recombines TRBV7-8 with TRBJ1-1; no clear D gene. The V end was cut by 5 bases, the J end by 3 bases, with 4 bases between. The CDR3 totals 11 residues. The germline V gene has CDR1 SGHVS and CDR2 FQNEAQ. CDR3 in DNA: TGTGCCAGCAGCCCGCACACTGAAGCTTTCTTT. It translates to CASSPHTEAFF.

This chain joins TRBV11-2 and TRBJ2-1; D remains unclear. Looked up from germline, CDR1 is SGHAT and CDR2 is FQNNGV. V shed 5 bases and J shed 5 bases, with 19 bases lying between them. This CDR3 has 16 residues. The CDR3 DNA is TGTGCCAGCAGCGCGGCTACTTTTCCCTACAACAATGAGCAGTTCTTC. It encodes CASSAATFPYNNEQFF. Complete variable domain (other parts from reference TRBV11-2 and TRBJ2-1): EAGVAQSPRYKIIEKRQSVAFWCNPISGHATLYWYQQILGQGPKLLIQFQNNGVVDDSQLPKDRFSAERLKGVDSTLKIQPAKLEDSAVYLCASSAATFPYNNEQFFGPGTRLTVL.

The chain employs TRBV5-1 and TRBJ1-3, with D hard to call. With 7 bases removed from V and 0 bases from J, the gap between germline ends came to 8 bases. The CDR3 covers 13 residues. Germline-derived CDR1 and CDR2 are SGHRS and YFSETQ. In nucleotides, the CDR3 is TGCGCCAGCGCGAGTTTCTCTGGAAACACCATATATTTT. Amino acids: CASASFSGNTIYF. Drawing the rest from reference TRBV5-1 and TRBJ1-3, the complete variable domain is KAGVTQTPRYLIKTRGQQVTLSCSPISGHRSVSWYQQTPGQGLQFLFEYFSETQRNKGNFPGRFSGRQFSNSRSEMNVSTLELGDSALYLCASASFSGNTIYFGEGSWLTVV.

J is TRBJ1-5 and V is TRBV29-1, with TRBD1 matching over 7 bases. This CDR3 has 12 amino acids. Per the germline V gene, CDR1 is SQVTM and CDR2 is ANQGSEA. V was clipped by 4 bases and J by 7 bases; unmatched bases: 4. This CDR3 is CSVGSGGQPQHF. The DNA for the CDR3 is TGCAGCGTTGGTTCAGGGGGGCAGCCCCAGCATTTT. Full variable domain (remainder filled in from reference TRBV29-1 and TRBJ1-5): SAVISQKPSRDICQRGTSLTIQCQVDSQVTMMFWYRQQPGQSLTLIATANQGSEATYESGFVIDKFPISRPNLTFSTLTVSNMSPEDSSIYLCSVGSGGQPQHFGDGTRLSIL.

This chain joins TRBV3-1 (or the pseudogene TRBV3-2) and TRBJ2-7; D perhaps matches TRBD2 (5 bases). V dropped 2 bases and J dropped 4 bases, with 15 bases sitting between them. The CDR3 contains 15 residues. Per the germline V gene, CDR1 is LGHDT and CDR2 is YNNKEL (reference sequence). In DNA, the CDR3 is TGTGCCAGCAGCCAAACGGCGGAGGCGTTTTACGAGCAGTACTTC. Protein sequence: CASSQTAEAFYEQYF.

The rearrangement joins TRBV7-9 to TRBJ1-2, with D maybe TRBD1 (5 bases). The germline gives CDR1 SEHNR, CDR2 FQNEAQ (reference sequence). CDR3 length: 14 residues. V lost 10 bases and J lost 4, with 19 bases in between. The chain's CDR3 is CATDRDSGGYGYTF. CDR3 sequence (DNA): TGTGCCACAGATAGGGACTCCGGGGGCTATGGCTACACCTTC.

This chain joins TRBV11-3 and TRBJ2-2, with 7 nucleotides matching TRBD1. V gave up 4 bases and J gave up 1 base; unmatched junction bases: 9. There are 17 residues in the CDR3. Looked up from germline, CDR1 is SGHNT and CDR2 is YENEEA. This CDR3 reads CASSSSWDSLNTGELFF. The CDR3 DNA reads as TGTGCCAGCAGCTCCTCCTGGGACAGCCTGAACACCGGGGAGCTGTTTTTT.

This rearrangement joins TRBV11-3 to TRBJ1-2; 7 nucleotides line up with TRBD1. With V trimmed by 5 bases and J by 3 bases, 0 bases remained unmatched. CDR3 length: 12 amino acids. CDR1 is SGHNT and CDR2 is YENEEA in the germline V gene. The CDR3 here is CASSTGDYGYTF. The CDR3 DNA follows: TGTGCCAGCAGCACAGGGGACTATGGCTACACCTTC. The full variable domain, in which reference TRBV11-3 and TRBJ1-2 provide the parts outside the CDR3, is EAGVVQSPRYKIIEKKQPVAFWCNPISGHNTLYWYLQNLGQGPELLIRYENEEAVDDSQLPKDRFSAERLKGVDSTLKIQPAELGDSAVYLCASSTGDYGYTFGSGTRLTVV.

The DNA of the CDR3 is TGCAGTGCTAGTGCACGATGGCCCGGGGAGCTGTTTTTT. Its translation is CSASARWPGELFF. The chain combines TRBV20-1 with TRBJ2-2; D call uncertain. Germline CDR1 and CDR2: DFQATT and SNEGSKA (reference sequence). The CDR3 spans 13 residues. The germline V and J ends were trimmed by 3 bases and 6 bases, with 11 bases remaining between them.

The chain is built from TRBV5-6 and TRBJ2-2, with D uncertain. This CDR3 spans 13 amino acids. The V and J ends lost 0 bases and 5 bases respectively, with 5 bases between them. Germline V gene data show CDR1 as SGHDT and CDR2 as YYEEEE. The CDR3 bases are TGTGCCAGCAGCTTGGGGCGGACCGGGGAGCTGTTTTTT. As protein: CASSLGRTGELFF.

The CDR3 region has the DNA TGTGCCAGCTCAATGACAGGGGACGCTGGAAACACCATATATTTT. This sequence encodes CASSMTGDAGNTIYF. V usage is TRBV18 and J usage is TRBJ1-3, with TRBD1 identical over 8 bases. The CDR3 has 15 residues. Looked up from germline, CDR1 is KGHSH and CDR2 is LQKENI. With 5 bases clipped from V and 2 bases from J, the junction kept 5 bases outside the gene matches.

This sequence joins TRBV7-2 and TRBJ2-2, with 7 positions matching TRBD2. The CDR3 has 16 residues. The V segment lost 1 base and the J segment 5 bases; nucleotides outside the gene matches: 7. Germline assignment: CDR1 SGHTA and CDR2 FQGNSA. The CDR3 here is CASSLETRGVTGELFF. The DNA for the CDR3 is TGTGCCAGCAGCTTAGAAACCCGGGGGGTAACCGGGGAGCTGTTTTTT.